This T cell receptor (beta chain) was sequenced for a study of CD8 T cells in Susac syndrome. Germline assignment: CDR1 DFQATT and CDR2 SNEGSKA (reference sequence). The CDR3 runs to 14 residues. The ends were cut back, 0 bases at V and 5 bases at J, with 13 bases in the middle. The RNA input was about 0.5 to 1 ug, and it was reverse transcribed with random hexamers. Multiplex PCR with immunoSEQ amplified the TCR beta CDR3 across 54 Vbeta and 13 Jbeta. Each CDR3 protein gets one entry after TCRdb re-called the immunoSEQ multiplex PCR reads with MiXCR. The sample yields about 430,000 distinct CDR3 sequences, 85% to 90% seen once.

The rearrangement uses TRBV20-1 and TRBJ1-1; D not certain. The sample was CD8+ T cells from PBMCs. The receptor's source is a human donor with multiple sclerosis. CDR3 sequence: CSARDPLGGTEAFF. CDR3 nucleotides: TGCAGTGCTAGAGATCCTTTGGGAGGGACTGAAGCTTTCTTT.